This T cell receptor (beta chain) was recorded in a study of blood T cell repertoires in COVID-19. This CDR3 contains 22 residues. The V gene's germline CDR1 is LNHDA and CDR2 SQIVND (reference sequence). J was trimmed by 0 bases and V by 5 bases; bases with no gene match: 21. Within 2 weeks of study entry, exposed participants had contacted a PCR-confirmed or clinician-diagnosed COVID-19 case. This table comes from immunoSEQ multiplex PCR, and its TCRdb copy is limited to in-frame clones, with some not included. The sample records 140,000 to 150,000 clones, roughly 87% being singletons. The sequence derives from a woman in her 40s who had been exposed to COVID-19. The sequencing sample was made of PBMCs or T cells enriched from blood (not recorded which). This chain links TRBV19 with TRBJ2-6; 8 bases line up with TRBD1. CDR3 sequence reads: CASSSLPGTGAKKSSGANVLTF. Here the CDR3 DNA reads TGTGCCAGTAGTTCTCTCCCCGGGACAGGTGCCAAGAAAAGCTCTGGGGCCAACGTCCTGACTTTC.